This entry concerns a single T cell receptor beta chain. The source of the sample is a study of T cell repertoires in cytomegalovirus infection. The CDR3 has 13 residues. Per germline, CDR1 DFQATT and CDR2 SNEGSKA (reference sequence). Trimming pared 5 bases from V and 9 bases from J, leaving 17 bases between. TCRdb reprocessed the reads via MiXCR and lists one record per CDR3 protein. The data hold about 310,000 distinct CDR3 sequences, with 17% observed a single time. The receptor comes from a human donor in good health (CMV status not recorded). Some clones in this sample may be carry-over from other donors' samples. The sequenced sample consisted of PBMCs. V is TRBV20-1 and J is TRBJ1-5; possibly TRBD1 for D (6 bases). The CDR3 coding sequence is TGCAGTGCTGTGCGGACAGCCCAGGGGCCCCAGCATTTT. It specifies CSAVRTAQGPQHF.